This section outlines one T cell receptor (beta chain) sequence together with its context. Antigen unknown. TCRdb redid the calling of the RACE reads with MiXCR, one entry per CDR3 protein. The sample holds approximately 90,000 distinct CDR3 sequences; approximately 9.9% are singletons and the top ten take about 2%. Germline assignment: CDR1 DFQATT and CDR2 SNEGSKA (reference sequence). V lost 6 bases and J lost 2, with 16 bases in between. The CDR3 is 14 residues long. This entry is derived from a study of human T cells and chemical hapten exposure. Turning to the study itself: Affected patients, primarily female, had alopecia areata, totalis or universalis. The study traced per-sample TCR yield variation mainly to small differences in pooled library volumes. Findings and caveats of the study: TCRs exceeding a frequency of 1 in 1000 stayed unchanged under DPC sensitization.

Indicated time point: patch test 2, 6 weeks after DPC sensitization. Treatment described: therapeutic diphenylcyclopropenone sensitization with weekly scalp DPC. The sample here was whole blood, taken in connection with sensitization to the hapten diphenylcyclopropenone (DPC). This TCR was sampled from a man in his forties or fifties with alopecia areata. Some clones in this sample may be carry-over from other donors' samples. The chain employs TRBV20-1 and TRBJ2-5; D unresolved. CDR3 region: CSASGRLGQETQYF. The CDR3 coding sequence is TGCAGTGCGTCCGGTCGGCTCGGACAAGAGACCCAGTACTTC.